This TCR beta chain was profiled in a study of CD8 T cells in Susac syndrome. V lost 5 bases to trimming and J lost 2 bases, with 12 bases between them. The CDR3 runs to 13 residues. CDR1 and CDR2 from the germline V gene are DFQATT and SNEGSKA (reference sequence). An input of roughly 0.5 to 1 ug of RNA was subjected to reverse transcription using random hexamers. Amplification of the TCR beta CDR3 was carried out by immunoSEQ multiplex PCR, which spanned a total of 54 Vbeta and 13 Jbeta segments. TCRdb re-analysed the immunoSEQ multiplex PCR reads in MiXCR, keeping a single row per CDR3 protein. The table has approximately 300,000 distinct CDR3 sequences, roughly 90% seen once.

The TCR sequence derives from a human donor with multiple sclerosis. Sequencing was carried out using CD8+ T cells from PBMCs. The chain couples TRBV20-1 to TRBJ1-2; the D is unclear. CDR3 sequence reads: CSARERENYGYTF. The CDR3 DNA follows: TGCAGTGCTCGTGAACGGGAGAACTATGGCTACACCTTC.